This TCR beta chain derives from a study of breast tumors, draining lymph nodes, adjacent tissues. A remark on this clonotype: Its cognate antigen is unknown.

The study, taken as a whole, reports: Compared with basal-like, luminal-like tumors shared significantly more repertoire with nontumor tissue. The lymph node origin of tumor T cells was framed as consistent with a hypothesis, not demonstrated. Most tumor T cells seemingly derive from lymph node, then expand in tumor. Tumor TCR diversity was below lymph nodes but above nontumor tissue.

V lost 2 bases and J lost 2; bases outside the gene matches: 11. The length of the CDR3 is 19 residues. Germline CDR1 SGHTA, CDR2 FQGTGA. One entry per CDR3 protein, called by TCRdb with MiXCR from the multiplex PCR reads. The data hold tens of thousands of distinct CDR3 sequences, with almost 70% observed a single time. This sequence joins TRBV7-3 and TRBJ2-3; TRBD2 aligns across 12 bases. This clonotype was obtained from a female donor with breast cancer. Some clones in this sample may be carry-over from other donors' samples. Sequencing used tumor-adjacent breast tissue. The CDR3 is CASSLPLAGGPPDTDTQYF. CDR3 coding DNA: TGTGCCAGCAGCTTACCCCTAGCGGGAGGGCCGCCCGACACAGATACGCAGTATTTT.